This T cell receptor beta chain was observed in a study of T-cell memory formation after mild COVID-19. After removal of 4 bases from V and 6 bases from J, the junction contained 2 bases not matched to a gene. This CDR3 is built from 13 residues. CDR1 is SGHKS, CDR2 YYEKEE, per germline (reference sequence). Amplification by 5'RACE using constant-segment primers produced TCR alpha and TCR beta cDNA libraries that carried sample barcodes and UMIs. TCRdb reanalysed the 5' RACE reads using MiXCR and keeps one entry per CDR3 protein. The sample holds 350,000 to 500,000 distinct CDR3 sequences, more than 15% seen once.

This TCR was recovered from a man aged 18 to 35 who had mild COVID-19 (a few samples of this study predate the infection). Cell type and time point are not known. The genes are TRBV5-5 and TRBJ1-5; 9 bases fit TRBD1. Sample: PBMCs or a T cell subset sorted from them (not recorded which). The CDR3 loop reads CASSRTGAQPQHF. DNA for the CDR3: TGTGCCAGCAGCAGGACAGGGGCTCAGCCCCAGCATTTT.